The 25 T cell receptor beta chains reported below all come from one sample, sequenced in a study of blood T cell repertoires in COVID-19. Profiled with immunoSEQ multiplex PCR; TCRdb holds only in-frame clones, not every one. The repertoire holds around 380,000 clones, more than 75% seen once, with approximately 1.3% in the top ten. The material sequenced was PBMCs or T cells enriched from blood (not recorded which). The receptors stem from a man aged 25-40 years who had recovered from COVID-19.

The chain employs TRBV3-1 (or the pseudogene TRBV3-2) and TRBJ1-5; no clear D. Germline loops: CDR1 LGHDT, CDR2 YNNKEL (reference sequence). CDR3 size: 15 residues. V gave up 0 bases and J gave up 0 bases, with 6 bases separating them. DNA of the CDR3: TGTGCCAGCAGCCAAGACCCCCATAGCAATCAGCCCCAGCATTTT. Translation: CASSQDPHSNQPQHF.

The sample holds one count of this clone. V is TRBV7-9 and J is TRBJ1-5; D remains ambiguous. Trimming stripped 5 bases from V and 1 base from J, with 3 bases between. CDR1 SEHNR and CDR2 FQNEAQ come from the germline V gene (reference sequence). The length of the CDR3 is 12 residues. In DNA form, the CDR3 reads TGTGCCAGCAGCATAAGCAATCAGCCCCAGCATTTT. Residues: CASSISNQPQHF. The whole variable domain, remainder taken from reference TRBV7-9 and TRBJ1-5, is DTGVSQNPRHKITKRGQNVTFRCDPISEHNRLYWYRQTLGQGPEFLTYFQNEAQLEKSRLLSDRFSAERPKGSFSTLEIQRTEQGDSAMYLCASSISNQPQHFGDGTRLSIL.

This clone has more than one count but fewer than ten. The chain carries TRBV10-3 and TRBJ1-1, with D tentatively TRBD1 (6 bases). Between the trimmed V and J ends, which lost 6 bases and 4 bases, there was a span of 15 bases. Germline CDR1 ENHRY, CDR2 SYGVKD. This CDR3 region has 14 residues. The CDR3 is CAIRDTGKGTEAFF. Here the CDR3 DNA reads TGTGCCATCAGGGATACAGGGAAGGGCACTGAAGCTTTCTTT.

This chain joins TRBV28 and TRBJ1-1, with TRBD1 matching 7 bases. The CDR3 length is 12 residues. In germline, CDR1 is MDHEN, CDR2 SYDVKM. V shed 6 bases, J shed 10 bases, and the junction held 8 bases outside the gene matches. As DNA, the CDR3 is TGTGCCAGCAGAACAAGACAGGGTCGAGCTTTCTTT. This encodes CASRTRQGRAFF.

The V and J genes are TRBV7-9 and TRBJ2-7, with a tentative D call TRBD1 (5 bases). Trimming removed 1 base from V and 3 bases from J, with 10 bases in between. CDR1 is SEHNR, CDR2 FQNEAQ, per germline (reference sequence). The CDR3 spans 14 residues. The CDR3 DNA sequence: TGTGCCAGCAGCTTAGGACCAGGGCTCTACGAGCAGTACTTC. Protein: CASSLGPGLYEQYF.

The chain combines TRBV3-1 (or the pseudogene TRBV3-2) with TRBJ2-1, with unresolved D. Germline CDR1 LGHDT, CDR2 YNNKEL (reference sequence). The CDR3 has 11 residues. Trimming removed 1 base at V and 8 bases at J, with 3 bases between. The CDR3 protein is CASSQVDEQFF. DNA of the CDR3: TGTGCCAGCAGCCAAGTCGATGAGCAGTTCTTC.

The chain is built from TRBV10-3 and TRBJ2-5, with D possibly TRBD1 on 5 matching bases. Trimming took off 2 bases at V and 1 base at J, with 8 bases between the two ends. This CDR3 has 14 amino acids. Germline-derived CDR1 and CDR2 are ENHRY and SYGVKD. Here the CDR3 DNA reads TGTGCCATCAGTGAGACGACAGTCCAAGAGACCCAGTACTTC. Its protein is CAISETTVQETQYF.

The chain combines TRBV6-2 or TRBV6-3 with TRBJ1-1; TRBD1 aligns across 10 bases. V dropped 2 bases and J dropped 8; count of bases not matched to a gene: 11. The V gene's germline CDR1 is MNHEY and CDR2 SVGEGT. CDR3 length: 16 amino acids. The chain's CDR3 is CASSYQGTGEKLEAFF. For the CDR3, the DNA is TGTGCCAGCAGTTACCAGGGGACAGGGGAAAAATTAGAAGCTTTCTTT.

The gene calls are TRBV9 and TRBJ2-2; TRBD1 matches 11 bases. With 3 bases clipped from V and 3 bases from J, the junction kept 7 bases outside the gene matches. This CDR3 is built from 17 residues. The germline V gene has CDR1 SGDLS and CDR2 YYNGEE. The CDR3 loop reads CASSAPLGQGDTGELFF. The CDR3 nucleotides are TGTGCCAGCAGCGCGCCGTTGGGACAGGGGGACACCGGGGAGCTGTTTTTT.

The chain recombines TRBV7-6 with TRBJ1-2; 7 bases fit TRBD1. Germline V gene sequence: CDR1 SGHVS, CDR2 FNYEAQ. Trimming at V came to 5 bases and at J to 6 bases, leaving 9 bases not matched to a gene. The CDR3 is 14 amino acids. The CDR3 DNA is TGTGCCAGCAGCCCACCGGGACAGCGAAATGGCTACACCTTC. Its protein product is CASSPPGQRNGYTF. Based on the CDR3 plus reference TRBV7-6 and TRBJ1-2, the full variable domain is GAGVSQSPRYKVTKRGQDVALRCDPISGHVSLYWYRQALGQGPEFLTYFNYEAQQDKSGLPNDRFSAERPEGSISTLTIQRTEQRDSAMYRCASSPPGQRNGYTFGSGTRLTVV.

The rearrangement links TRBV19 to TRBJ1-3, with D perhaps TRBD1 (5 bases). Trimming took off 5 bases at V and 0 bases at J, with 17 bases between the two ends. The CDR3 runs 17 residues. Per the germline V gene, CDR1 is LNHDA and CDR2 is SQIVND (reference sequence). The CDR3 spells CASSRGNTPSSGNTIYF. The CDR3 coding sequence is TGTGCCAGTAGTCGGGGGAATACCCCCTCCTCTGGAAACACCATATATTTT.

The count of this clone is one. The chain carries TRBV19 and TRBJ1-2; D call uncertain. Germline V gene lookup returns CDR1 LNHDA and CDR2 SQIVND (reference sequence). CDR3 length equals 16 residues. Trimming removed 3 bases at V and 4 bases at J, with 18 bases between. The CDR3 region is CASSIIGQEEIYGYTF. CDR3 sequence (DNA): TGTGCCAGTAGTATTATCGGTCAGGAGGAGATCTATGGCTACACCTTC. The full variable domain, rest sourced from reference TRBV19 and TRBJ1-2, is DGGITQSPKYLFRKEGQNVTLSCEQNLNHDAMYWYRQDPGQGLRLIYYSQIVNDFQKGDIAEGYSVSREKKESFPLTVTSAQKNPTAFYLCASSIIGQEEIYGYTFGSGTRLTVV.

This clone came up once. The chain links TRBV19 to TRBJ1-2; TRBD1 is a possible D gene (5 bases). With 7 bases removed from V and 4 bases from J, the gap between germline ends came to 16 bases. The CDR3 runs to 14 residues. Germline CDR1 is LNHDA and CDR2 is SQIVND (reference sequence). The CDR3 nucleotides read TGTGCCAGTAACCAGCAGGGCGACTTCTATGGCTACACCTTC. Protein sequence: CASNQQGDFYGYTF.

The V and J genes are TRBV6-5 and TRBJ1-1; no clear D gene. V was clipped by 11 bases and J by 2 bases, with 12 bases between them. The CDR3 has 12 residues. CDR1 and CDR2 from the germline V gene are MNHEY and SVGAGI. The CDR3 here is CAAGTVNTEAFF. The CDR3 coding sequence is TGTGCCGCGGGAACGGTTAACACTGAAGCTTTCTTT.

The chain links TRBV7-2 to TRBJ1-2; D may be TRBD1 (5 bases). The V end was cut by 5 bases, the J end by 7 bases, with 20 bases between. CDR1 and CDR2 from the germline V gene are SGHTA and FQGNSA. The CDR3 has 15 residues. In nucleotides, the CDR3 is TGTGCCAGCAGCCTAAGACAGAGGACGGCCGGTGGCTACACCTTC. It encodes CASSLRQRTAGGYTF.

CDR3 amino acids: CASRPLGDRPSYEQYF. CDR3 coding DNA: TGTGCCAGCAGACCGCTGGGGGACAGGCCCTCATACGAGCAGTACTTC. The chain couples TRBV27 to TRBJ2-7; 8 nucleotides line up with TRBD1. Germline CDR1 MNHEY, CDR2 SMNVEV (reference sequence). V lost 6 bases and J lost 4; bases outside the gene matches: 14. This CDR3 spans 16 amino acids.

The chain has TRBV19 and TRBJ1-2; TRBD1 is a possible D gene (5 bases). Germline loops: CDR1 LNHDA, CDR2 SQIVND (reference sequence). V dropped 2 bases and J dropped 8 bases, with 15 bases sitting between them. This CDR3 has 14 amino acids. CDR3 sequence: CASSINRPGSGYTF. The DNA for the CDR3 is TGTGCCAGTAGTATAAACAGGCCAGGTAGCGGCTACACCTTC.

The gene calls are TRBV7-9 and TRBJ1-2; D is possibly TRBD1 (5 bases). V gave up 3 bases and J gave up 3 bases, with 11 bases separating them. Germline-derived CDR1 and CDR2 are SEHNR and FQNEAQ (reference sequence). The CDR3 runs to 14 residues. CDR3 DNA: TGTGCCAGCAGCTTTAGGGGCGCCGACTATGGCTACACCTTC. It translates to CASSFRGADYGYTF.

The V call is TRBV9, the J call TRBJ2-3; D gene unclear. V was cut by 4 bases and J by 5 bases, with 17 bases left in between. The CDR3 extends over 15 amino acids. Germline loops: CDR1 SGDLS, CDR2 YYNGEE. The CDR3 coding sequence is TGTGCCAGCAGCTCCCAGAGCCTCGGCGGAGATACGCAGTATTTT. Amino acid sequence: CASSSQSLGGDTQYF.

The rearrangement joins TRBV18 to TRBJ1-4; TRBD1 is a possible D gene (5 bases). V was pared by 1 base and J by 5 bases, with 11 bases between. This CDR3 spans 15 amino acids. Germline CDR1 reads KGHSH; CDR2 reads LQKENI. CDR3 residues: CASSPLRGGNEKLFF. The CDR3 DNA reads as TGTGCCAGCTCACCACTAAGGGGAGGGAATGAAAAACTGTTTTTT.

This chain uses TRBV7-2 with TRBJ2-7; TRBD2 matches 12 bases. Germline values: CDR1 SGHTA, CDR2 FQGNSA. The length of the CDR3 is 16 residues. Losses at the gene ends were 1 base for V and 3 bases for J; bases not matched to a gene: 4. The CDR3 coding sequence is TGTGCCAGCAGCTTAGGAAGACTAGCGGGGGTCTACGAGCAGTACTTC. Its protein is CASSLGRLAGVYEQYF. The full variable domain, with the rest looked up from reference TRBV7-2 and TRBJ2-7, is GAGVSQSPSNKVTEKGKDVELRCDPISGHTALYWYRQSLGQGLEFLIYFQGNSAPDKSGLPSDRFSAERTGGSVSTLTIQRTQQEDSAVYLCASSLGRLAGVYEQYFGPGTRLTVT.

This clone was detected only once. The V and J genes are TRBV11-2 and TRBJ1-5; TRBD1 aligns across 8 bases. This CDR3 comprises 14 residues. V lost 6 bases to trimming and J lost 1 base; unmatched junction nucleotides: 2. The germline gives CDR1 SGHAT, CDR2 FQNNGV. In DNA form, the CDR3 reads TGTGCCAGCAGTCGACAGGGGAGCAATCAGCCCCAGCATTTT. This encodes CASSRQGSNQPQHF.

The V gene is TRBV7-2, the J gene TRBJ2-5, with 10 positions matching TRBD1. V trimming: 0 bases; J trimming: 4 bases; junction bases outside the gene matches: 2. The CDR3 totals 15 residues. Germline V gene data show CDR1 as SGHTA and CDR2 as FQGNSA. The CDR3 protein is CASSLAGTGVETQYF. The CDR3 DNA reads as TGTGCCAGCAGCTTAGCAGGGACAGGGGTAGAGACCCAGTACTTC.

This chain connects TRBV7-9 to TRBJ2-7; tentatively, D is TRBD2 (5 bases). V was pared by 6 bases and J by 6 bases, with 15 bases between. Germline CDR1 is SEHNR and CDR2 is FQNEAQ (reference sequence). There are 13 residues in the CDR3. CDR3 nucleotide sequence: TGTGCCAGCAGTCTATCTGCGGGCTCCGAGCAGTACTTC. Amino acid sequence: CASSLSAGSEQYF.

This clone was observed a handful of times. The CDR3: CASSLPPPVGDTQYF. The CDR3 DNA reads as TGTGCCAGCAGCTTACCCCCGCCGGTTGGAGATACGCAGTATTTT. This rearrangement joins TRBV5-6 to TRBJ2-3; D is uncertain. Between the trimmed V and J ends, which lost 2 bases and 5 bases, there was a span of 15 bases. The CDR3 contains 15 residues. Germline V CDR1 and CDR2: SGHDT, YYEEEE. Full variable domain (remainder filled in from reference TRBV5-6 and TRBJ2-3): DAGVTQSPTHLIKTRGQQVTLRCSPKSGHDTVSWYQQALGQGPQFIFQYYEEEERQRGNFPDRFSGHQFPNYSSELNVNALLLGDSALYLCASSLPPPVGDTQYFGPGTRLTVL.